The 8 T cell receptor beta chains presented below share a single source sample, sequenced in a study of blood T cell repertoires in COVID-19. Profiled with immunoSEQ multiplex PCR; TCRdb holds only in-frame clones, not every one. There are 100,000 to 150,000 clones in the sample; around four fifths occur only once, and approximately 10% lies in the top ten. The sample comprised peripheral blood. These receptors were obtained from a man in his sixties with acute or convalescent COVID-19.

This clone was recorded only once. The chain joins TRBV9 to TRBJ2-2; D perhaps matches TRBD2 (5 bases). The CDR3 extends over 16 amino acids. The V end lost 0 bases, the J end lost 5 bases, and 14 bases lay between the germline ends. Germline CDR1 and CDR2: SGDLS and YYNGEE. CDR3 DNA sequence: TGTGCCAGCAGCGTAGCAGAGGGAGTAAGAACCGGGGAGCTGTTTTTT. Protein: CASSVAEGVRTGELFF.

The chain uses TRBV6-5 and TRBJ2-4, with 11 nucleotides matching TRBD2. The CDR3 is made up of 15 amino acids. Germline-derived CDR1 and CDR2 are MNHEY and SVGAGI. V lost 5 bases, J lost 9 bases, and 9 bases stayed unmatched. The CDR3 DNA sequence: TGTGCCAGCAGTACGGGACTAGCGGCGCTTGGCATTCAGTACTTC. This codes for CASSTGLAALGIQYF.

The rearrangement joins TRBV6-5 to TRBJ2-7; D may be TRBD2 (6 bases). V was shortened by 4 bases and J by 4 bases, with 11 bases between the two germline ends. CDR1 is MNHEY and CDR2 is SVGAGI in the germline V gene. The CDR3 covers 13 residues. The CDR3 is CASSWVAGYEQYF. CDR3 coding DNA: TGTGCCAGCAGTTGGGTGGCGGGGTACGAGCAGTACTTC.

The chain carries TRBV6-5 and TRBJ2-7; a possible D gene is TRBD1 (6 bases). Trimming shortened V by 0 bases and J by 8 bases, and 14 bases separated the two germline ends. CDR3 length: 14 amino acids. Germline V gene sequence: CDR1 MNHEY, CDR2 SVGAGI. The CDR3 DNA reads TGTGCCAGCAGTTACTCGGCAGGGGTAAACAAGCAGTACTTC. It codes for CASSYSAGVNKQYF.

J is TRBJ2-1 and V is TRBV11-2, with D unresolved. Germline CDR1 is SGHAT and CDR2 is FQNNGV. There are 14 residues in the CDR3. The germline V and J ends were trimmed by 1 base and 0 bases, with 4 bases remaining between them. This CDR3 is CASSLASSYNEQFF. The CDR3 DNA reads TGTGCCAGCAGCTTAGCGAGCTCCTACAATGAGCAGTTCTTC.

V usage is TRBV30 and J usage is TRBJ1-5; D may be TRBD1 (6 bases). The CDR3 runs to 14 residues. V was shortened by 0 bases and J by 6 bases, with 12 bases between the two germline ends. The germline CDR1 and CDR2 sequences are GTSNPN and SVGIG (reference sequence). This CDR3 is CAWSVGRGGQPQHF. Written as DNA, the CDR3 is TGTGCCTGGAGTGTTGGGAGGGGGGGTCAGCCCCAGCATTTT.

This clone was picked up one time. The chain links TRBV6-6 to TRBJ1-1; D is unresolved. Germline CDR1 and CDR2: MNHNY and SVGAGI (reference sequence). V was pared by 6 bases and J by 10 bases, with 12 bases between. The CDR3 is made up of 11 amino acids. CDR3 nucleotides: TGTGCCAGCAGGGGGAGTTTCCCAGCTTTCTTT. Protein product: CASRGSFPAFF.

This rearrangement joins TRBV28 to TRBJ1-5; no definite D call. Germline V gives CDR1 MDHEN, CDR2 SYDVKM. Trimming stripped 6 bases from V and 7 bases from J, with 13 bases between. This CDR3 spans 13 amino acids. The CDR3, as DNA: TGTGCCAGCAGATTTCGGGAAAGACAGCCCCAGCATTTT. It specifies CASRFRERQPQHF.